This T cell receptor (beta chain) was documented in a study of cytomegalovirus exposure and HLA in healthy donors. As concerns this clone: Its antigen is undetermined.

Study-wide results and caveats: Only CMV serostatus was available as immune exposure information. A classifier reportedly called cytomegalovirus status with high sensitivity and specificity. TRBV6-2, TRBV6-3 and some other V segments were unresolvable in 87-base-pair reads.

This CDR3 region has 14 residues. CDR1 is KGHSH and CDR2 is LQKENI in the germline V gene. The V and J ends lost 3 bases and 2 bases, in that order; junction bases with no gene match: 4. With 60 Vbeta and 13 Jbeta primers, the PCR was carried out. Authors' data handling: Later analysis identified tens of millions of unique TCR beta chains, approximately 10 million shared. Only in-frame clones appear in the TCRdb table, and some are missing; sequencing was by immunoSEQ multiplex PCR. V, J and clone size were drawn from that table, and D and trimming were deduced from the DNA. The repertoire holds 210,000 or so clones, with around 80% as singletons.

This clonotype was obtained from a man aged 35-49 years in good health and CMV-seronegative. The sequenced sample consisted of PBMCs. This chain links TRBV18 with TRBJ2-7; 7 positions agree with TRBD1. The CDR3 region has the DNA TGTGCCAGCTCACCCGACAGGGTGACCTACGAGCAGTACTTC. It encodes CASSPDRVTYEQYF. Supplemented by reference TRBV18 and TRBJ2-7, the full variable domain reads NAGVMQNPRHLVRRRGQEARLRCSPMKGHSHVYWYRQLPEEGLKFMVYLQKENIIDESGMPKERFSAEFPKEGPSILRIQQVVRGDSAAYFCASSPDRVTYEQYFGPGTRLTVT.